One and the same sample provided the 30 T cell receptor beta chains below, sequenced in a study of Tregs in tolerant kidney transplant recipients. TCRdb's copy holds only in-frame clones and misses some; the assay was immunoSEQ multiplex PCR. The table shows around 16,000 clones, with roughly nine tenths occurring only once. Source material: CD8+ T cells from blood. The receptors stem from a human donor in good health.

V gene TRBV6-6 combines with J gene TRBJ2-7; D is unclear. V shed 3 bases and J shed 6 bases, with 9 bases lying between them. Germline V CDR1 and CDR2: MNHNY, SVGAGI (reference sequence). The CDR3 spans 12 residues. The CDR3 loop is CASSYSSPEQYF. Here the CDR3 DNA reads TGTGCCAGCAGTTATTCTAGTCCCGAGCAGTACTTC.

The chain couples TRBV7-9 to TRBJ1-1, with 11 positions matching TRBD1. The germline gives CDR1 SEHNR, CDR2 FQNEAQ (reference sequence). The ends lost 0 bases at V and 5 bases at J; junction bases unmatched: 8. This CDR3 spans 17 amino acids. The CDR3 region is CASSLAGGQGVGTEAFF. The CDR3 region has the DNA TGTGCCAGCAGCTTAGCGGGGGGACAGGGGGTTGGTACTGAAGCTTTCTTT.

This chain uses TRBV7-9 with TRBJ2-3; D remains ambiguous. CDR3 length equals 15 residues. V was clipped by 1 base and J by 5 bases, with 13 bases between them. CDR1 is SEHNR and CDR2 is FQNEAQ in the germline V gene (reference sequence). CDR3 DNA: TGTGCCAGCAGCTTAGAATCTGTACCTCTAGATACGCAGTATTTT. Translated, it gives CASSLESVPLDTQYF.

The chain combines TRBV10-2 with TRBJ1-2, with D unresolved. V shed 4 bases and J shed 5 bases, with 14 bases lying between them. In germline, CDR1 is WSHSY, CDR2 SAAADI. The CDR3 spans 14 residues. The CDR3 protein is CASSGGDPLYGYTF. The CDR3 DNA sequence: TGCGCCAGCAGTGGCGGGGATCCTCTTTATGGCTACACCTTC.

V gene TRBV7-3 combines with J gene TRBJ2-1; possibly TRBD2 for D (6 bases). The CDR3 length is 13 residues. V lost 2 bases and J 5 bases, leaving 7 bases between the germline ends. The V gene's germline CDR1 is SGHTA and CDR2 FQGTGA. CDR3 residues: CASSLLADNEQFF. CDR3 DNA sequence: TGTGCCAGCAGCTTATTAGCGGACAATGAGCAGTTCTTC.

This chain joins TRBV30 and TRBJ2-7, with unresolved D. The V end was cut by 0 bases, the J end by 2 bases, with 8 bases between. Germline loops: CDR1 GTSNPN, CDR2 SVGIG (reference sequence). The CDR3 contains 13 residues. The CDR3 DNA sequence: TGTGCCTGGAGTGTAGAAGAAACCTACGAGCAGTACTTC. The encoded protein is CAWSVEETYEQYF.

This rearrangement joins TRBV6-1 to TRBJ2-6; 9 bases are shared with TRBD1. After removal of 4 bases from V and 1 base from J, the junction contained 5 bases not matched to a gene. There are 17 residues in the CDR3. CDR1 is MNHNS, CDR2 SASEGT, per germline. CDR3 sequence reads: CASSGGQGRSGANVLTF. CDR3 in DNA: TGTGCCAGCAGTGGGGGACAGGGAAGATCTGGGGCCAACGTCCTGACTTTC.

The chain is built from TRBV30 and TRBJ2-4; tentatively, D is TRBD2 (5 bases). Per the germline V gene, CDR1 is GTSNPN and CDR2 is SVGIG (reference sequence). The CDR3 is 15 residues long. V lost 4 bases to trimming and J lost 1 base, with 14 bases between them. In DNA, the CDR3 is TGTGCCTGGAAACTTGCAGGACTGGCCAAAAACATTCAGTACTTC. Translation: CAWKLAGLAKNIQYF. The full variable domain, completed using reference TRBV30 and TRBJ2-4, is SQTIHQWPATLVQPVGSPLSLECTVEGTSNPNLYWYRQAAGRGLQLLFYSVGIGQISSEVPQNLSASRPQDRQFILSSKKLLLSDSGFYLCAWKLAGLAKNIQYFGAGTRLSVL.

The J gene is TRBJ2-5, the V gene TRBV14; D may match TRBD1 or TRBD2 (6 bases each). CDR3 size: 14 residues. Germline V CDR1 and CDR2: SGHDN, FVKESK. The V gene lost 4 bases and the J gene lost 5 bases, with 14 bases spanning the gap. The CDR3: CASSRGGGMETQYF. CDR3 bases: TGTGCCAGCAGCCGTGGAGGGGGAATGGAGACCCAGTACTTC.

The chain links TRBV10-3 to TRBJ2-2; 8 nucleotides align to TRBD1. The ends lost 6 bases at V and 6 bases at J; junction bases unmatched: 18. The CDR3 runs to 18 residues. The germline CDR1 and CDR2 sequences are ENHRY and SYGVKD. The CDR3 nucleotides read TGTGCCATCAGGAGTTTGCTCACAGGGGGTCCGGACCCCGGGGAGCTGTTTTTT. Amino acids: CAIRSLLTGGPDPGELFF.

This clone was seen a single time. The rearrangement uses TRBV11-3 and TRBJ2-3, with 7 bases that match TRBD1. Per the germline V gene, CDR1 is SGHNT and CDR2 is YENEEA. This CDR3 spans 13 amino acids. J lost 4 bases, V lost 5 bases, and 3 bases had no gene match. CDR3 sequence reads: CASSQGTADTQYF. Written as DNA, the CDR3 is TGTGCCAGCAGCCAGGGGACAGCAGATACGCAGTATTTT.

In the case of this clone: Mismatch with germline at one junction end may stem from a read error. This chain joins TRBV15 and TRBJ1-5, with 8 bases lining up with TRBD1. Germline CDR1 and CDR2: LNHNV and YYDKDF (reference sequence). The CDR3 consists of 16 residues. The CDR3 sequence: CATGSRTGRSNQPQHF. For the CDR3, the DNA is TGTGCCACCGGCAGCCGGACAGGGAGGAGCAATCAGCCCCAGCATTTT.

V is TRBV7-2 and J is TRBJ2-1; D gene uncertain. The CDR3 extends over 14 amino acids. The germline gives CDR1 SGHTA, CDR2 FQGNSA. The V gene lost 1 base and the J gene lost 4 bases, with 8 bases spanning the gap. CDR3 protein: CASSLVAPYNEQFF. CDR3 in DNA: TGTGCCAGCAGCTTAGTTGCGCCTTACAATGAGCAGTTCTTC.

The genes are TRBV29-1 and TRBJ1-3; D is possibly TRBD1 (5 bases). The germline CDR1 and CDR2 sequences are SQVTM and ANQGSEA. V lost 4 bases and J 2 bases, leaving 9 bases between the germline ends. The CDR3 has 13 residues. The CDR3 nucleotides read TGCAGCGTTGGAGAGGGACCTGGAAACACCATATATTTT. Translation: CSVGEGPGNTIYF.

The CDR3 loop reads CSVDRTDGGYTF. DNA for the CDR3: TGCAGCGTTGATCGGACGGACGGTGGCTACACCTTC. This chain connects TRBV29-1 to TRBJ1-2; D gene uncertain. This CDR3 contains 12 residues. Germline values: CDR1 SQVTM, CDR2 ANQGSEA. The ends were cut back, 3 bases at V and 7 bases at J, with 12 bases in the middle.

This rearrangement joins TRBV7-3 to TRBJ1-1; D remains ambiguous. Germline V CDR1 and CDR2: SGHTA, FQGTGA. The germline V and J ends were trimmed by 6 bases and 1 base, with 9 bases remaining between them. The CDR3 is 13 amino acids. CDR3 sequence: CASRKTKNTEAFF. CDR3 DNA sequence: TGTGCCAGCAGAAAAACTAAGAACACTGAAGCTTTCTTT.

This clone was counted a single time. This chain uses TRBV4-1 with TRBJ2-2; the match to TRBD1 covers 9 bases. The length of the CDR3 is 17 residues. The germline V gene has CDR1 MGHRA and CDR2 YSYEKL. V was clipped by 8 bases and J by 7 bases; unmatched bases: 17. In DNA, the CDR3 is TGCGCCAGCCTTCCCCGGGTCCTTACAGGGGGCAGCGGGGAGCTGTTTTTT. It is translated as CASLPRVLTGGSGELFF.

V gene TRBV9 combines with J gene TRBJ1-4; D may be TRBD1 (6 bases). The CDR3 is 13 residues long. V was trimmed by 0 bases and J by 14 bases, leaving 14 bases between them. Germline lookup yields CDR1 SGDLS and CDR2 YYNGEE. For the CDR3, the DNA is TGTGCCAGCAGCGTAGAGACAGGCGGGAAGCTGTTTTTT. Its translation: CASSVETGGKLFF.

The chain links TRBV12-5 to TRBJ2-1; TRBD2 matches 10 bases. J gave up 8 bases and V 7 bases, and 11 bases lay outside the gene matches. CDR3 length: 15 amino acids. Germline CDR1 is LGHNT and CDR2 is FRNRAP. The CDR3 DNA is TGTGCTAGTGTGGGTTATAGCGGGGGGCTGGATGAGCAGTTCTTC. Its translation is CASVGYSGGLDEQFF.

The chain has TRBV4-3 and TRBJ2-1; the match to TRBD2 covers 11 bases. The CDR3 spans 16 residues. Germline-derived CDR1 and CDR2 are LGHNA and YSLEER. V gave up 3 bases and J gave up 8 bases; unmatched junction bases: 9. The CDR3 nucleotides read TGCGCCAGCAGCCATACGGCTAGACTAGCGGGATATGAGCAGTTCTTC. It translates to CASSHTARLAGYEQFF.

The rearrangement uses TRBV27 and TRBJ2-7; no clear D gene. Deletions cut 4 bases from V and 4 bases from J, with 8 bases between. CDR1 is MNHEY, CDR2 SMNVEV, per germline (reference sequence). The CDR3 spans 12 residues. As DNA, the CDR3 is TGTGCCAGCAGTTCACGGTCTTACGAGCAGTACTTC. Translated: CASSSRSYEQYF.

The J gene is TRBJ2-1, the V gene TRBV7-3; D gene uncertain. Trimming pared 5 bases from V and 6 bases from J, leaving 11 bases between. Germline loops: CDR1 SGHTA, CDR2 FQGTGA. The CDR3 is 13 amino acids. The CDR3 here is CASSLTGGNEQFF. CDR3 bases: TGTGCCAGCAGCCTCACGGGTGGCAATGAGCAGTTCTTC.

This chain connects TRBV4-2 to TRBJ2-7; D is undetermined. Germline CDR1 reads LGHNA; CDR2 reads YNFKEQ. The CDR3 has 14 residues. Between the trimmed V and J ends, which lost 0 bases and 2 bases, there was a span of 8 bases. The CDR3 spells CASSQDPATYEQYF. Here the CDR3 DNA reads TGTGCCAGCAGCCAAGACCCTGCGACCTACGAGCAGTACTTC.

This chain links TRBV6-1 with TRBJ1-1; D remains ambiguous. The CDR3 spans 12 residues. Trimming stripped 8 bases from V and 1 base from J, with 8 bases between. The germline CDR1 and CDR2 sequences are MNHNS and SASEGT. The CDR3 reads CASVAGNTEAFF. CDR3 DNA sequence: TGTGCCAGCGTGGCGGGGAACACTGAAGCTTTCTTT.

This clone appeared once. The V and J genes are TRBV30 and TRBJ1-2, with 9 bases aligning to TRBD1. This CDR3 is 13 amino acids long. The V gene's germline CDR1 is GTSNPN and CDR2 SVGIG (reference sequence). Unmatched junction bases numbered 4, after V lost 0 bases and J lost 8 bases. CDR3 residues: CAWSVLGTGGYTF. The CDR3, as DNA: TGTGCCTGGAGTGTCTTGGGGACAGGGGGCTACACCTTC. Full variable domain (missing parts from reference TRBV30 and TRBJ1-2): SQTIHQWPATLVQPVGSPLSLECTVEGTSNPNLYWYRQAAGRGLQLLFYSVGIGQISSEVPQNLSASRPQDRQFILSSKKLLLSDSGFYLCAWSVLGTGGYTFGSGTRLTVV.

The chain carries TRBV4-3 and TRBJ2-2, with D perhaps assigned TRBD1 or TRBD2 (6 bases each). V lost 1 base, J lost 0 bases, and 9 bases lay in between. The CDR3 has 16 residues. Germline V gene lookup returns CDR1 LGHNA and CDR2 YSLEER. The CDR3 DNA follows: TGCGCCAGCAGCCAAGGGGGGGCAGCGAACACCGGGGAGCTGTTTTTT. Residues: CASSQGGAANTGELFF.

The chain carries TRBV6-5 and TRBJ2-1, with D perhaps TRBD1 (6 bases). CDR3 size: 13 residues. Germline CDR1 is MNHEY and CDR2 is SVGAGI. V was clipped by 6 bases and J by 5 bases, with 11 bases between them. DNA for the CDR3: TGTGCCAGCAGCCAACGGGACAACAATGAGCAGTTCTTC. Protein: CASSQRDNNEQFF.

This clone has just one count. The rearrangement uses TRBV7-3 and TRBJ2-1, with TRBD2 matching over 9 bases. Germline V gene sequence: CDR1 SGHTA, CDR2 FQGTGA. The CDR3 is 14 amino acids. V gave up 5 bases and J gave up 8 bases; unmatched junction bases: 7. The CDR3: CASSISGGAYEQFF. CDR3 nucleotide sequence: TGTGCCAGCAGCATTAGCGGGGGAGCCTATGAGCAGTTCTTC.

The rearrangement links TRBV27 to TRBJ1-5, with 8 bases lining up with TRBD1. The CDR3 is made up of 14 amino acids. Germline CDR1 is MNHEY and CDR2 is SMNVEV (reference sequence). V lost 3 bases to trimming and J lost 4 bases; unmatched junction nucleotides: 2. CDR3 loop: CASSFDRGNQPQHF. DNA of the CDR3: TGTGCCAGCAGTTTTGACAGGGGTAATCAGCCCCAGCATTTT.

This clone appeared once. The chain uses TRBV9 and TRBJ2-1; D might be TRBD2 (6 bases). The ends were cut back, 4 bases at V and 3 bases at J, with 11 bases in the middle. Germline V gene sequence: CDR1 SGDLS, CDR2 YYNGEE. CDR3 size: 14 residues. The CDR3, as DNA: TGTGCCAGCAGCTTGCGGGGAGGCTACAATGAGCAGTTCTTC. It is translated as CASSLRGGYNEQFF.